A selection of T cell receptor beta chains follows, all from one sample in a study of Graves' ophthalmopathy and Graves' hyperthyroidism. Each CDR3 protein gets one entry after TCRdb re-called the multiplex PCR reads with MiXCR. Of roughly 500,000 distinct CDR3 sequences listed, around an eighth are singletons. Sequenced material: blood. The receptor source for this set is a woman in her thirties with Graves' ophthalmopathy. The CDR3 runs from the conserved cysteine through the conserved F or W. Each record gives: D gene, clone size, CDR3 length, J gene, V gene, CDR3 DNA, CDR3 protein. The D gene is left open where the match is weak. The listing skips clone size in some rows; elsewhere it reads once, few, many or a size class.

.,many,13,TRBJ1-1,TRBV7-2,TGTGCCAGCAGCCAGCAGGGGAACACTGAAGCTTTCTTT,CASSQQGNTEAFF
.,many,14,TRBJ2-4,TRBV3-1,TGTGCCAGCAGCCCAAGGGCGCAACAAAACATTCAGTACTTC,CASSPRAQQNIQYF
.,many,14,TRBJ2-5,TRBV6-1,TGTGCCAGCAGTGAGCTGGGGGTCTTCGAGACCCAGTACTTC,CASSELGVFETQYF
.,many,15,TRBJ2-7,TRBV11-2,TGTGCCAGCAGCTTGGAGCAGGGAAGTTGGTACGAGCAGTACTTC,CASSLEQGSWYEQYF
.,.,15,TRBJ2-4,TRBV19,TGTGCCAGTAGTATAGTAGGGGGTGGCAAAAACATTAAGTACTTC,CASSIVGGGKNIKYF
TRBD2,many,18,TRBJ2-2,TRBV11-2,TGTGCCAGCAGCTTAGAGGGGGGAGGGCAGATGAACACCGGGGAGCTGTTTTTT,CASSLEGGGQMNTGELFF
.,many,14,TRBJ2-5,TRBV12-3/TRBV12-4,TGTGCCAGCAGGACGGGGACCCTGGTGGAGACCCAGTACTTC,CASRTGTLVETQYF
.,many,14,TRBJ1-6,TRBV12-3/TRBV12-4,TGTGCCAGCAGTTTCTCAGGGAAGGGAGTCACCCTCCACTTT,CASSFSGKGVTLHF
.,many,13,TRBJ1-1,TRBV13,TGTGCCAGCAGCGTAGATACAGGGACTGAAGCTTTCTTT,CASSVDTGTEAFF
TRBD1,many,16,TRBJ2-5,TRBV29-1,TGCAGCTCCACCCCGGAGGGACAGGGGAACCAAGAGACCCAGTACTTC,CSSTPEGQGNQETQYF
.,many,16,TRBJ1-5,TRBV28,TGTGCCAGCAGCCCGAACCCCAGGAGTAGCAATCAGCCCCAGCATTTT,CASSPNPRSSNQPQHF
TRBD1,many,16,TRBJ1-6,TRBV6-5,TGTGCCAGCACTAAACAGGGGATGTTCTATAATTCACCCCTCCACTTT,CASTKQGMFYNSPLHF
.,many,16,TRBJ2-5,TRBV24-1,TGTGCCACCAGTGACTACTCCAGGACGGGTAAAGAGACCCAGTACTTC,CATSDYSRTGKETQYF
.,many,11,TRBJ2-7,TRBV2,TGTGCCGTCAAGCCGTACTACGAGCAGTACTTC,CAVKPYYEQYF
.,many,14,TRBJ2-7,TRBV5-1,TGCGCCAGCAGCTTGCCGGGGGGCGGGTACGAGCAGTACTTC,CASSLPGGGYEQYF
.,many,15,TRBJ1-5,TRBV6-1,TGTGCCAGCAGACCAGGGTTCCCGGTCGATCAGCCCCAGCATTTT,CASRPGFPVDQPQHF
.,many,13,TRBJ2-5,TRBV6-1,TGTGCCAGCAGGAAGACGGGTTTAAGCGCCCAGTACTTC,CASRKTGLSAQYF
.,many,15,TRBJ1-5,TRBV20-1,TGCAGTGCTAGTTCCCACGGACGGGACAATCAGCCCCAGCATTTT,CSASSHGRDNQPQHF
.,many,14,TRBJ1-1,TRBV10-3,TGTGCCATCAGTGAATGGACAGAGAACACTGAAGCTTTCTTT,CAISEWTENTEAFF
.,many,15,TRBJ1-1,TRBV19,TGTGCCAGTAGTATAAGGACAGAATTGAACACTGAAGCTTTCTTT,CASSIRTELNTEAFF
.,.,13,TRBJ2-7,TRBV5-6,TGTGCCAGTCACTTCGGGACCCCCTACGAGCAGTACTTC,CASHFGTPYEQYF
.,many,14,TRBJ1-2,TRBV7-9,TGTGCCAGCAGCTTAGACGTGGGTTGGATTGGCTACACCTTC,CASSLDVGWIGYTF
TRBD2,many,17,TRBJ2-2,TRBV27,TGTGCCAGCAGCCGAGGACTAGCGGTCAGGACGACCGGGGAGCTGTTTTTT,CASSRGLAVRTTGELFF
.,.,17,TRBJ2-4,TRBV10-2,TGCGCCAGCAGTGAGTCTGGGATGTCTTTAGCCAAAAACATTCAGTACTTC,CASSESGMSLAKNIQYF
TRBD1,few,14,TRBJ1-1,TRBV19,TGTGCCAGTAACAACAGGGGTGTGTACACTGAAGCTTTCTTT,CASNNRGVYTEAFF
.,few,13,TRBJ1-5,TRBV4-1,TGCGCCAGCGGGGCAGGTAGCAATCAGCCCCAGCATTTT,CASGAGSNQPQHF
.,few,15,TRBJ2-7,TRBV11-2,TGTGCCAGCAGACCTCCGGGACTTTGGGGGTACGAGCAGTACTTC,CASRPPGLWGYEQYF
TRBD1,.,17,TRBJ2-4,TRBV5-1,TGCGCCAGCAGCTTGAATAGACAGGGATTAGCCAAAAACATTCAGTACTTC,CASSLNRQGLAKNIQYF
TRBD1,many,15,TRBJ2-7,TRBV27,TGTGCCAGCAGTGACACCGGGACAGGGTCCTACGAGCAGTACTTC,CASSDTGTGSYEQYF
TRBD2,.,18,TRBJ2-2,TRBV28,TGTGCCAGCAGTCCCATGACTAGCGGGGGTTACAACACCGGGGAGCTGTTTTTT,CASSPMTSGGYNTGELFF
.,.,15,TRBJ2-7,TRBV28,TGTGCCAGCAGTTTGCCCGCAGTTAGCTCCTACGAGCAGTACTTC,CASSLPAVSSYEQYF
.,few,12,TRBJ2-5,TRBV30,TGTGCCTGGAGTTCGGCGTTAGAGACCCAGTACTTC,CAWSSALETQYF
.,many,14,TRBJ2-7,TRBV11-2,TGTGCCAGCAGTTTAGGAGCGGGCCCCTACGAGCAGTACTTC,CASSLGAGPYEQYF
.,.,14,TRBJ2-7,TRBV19,TGTGCCAGTAGTATAGCCCAGGGAATTTACGAGCAGTACTTC,CASSIAQGIYEQYF
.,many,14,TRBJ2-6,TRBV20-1,TGCAGTGCTAGAACCGGGACTGGGGCCAACGTCCTGACTTTC,CSARTGTGANVLTF
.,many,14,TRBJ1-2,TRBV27,TGTGCCAGCAGGGACAGTTTTACTAACTATGGCTACACCTTC,CASRDSFTNYGYTF
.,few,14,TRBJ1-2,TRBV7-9,TGTGCCAGCAGCCCCCCCCGGGGAATGGATGGCTACACCTTC,CASSPPRGMDGYTF
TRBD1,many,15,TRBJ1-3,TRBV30,TGTGCCTGGAGGGGACAGGGTGACTCTGGAAACACCATATATTTT,CAWRGQGDSGNTIYF
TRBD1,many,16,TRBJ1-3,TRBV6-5,TGTGCCAGCAGTTACCTCCCGACAGGGGCCGGAAACACCATATATTTT,CASSYLPTGAGNTIYF
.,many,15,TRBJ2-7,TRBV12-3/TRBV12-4,TGTGCCAGCAGACCCGGGACTGCCAACTCCTACGAGCAGTACTTC,CASRPGTANSYEQYF
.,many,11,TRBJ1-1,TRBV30,TGTGCCTGGAGTGTAATGAATGAAGCTTTCTTT,CAWSVMNEAFF
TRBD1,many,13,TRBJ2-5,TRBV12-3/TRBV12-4,TGTGCCAGCAGACGGGGACAGCAAGAGACCCAGTACTTC,CASRRGQQETQYF
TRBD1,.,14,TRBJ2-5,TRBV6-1,TGTGCCAGCAGTGTAGGACAGGGGCAAGAGACCCAGTACTTC,CASSVGQGQETQYF
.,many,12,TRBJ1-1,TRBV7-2,TGTGCCTCGGGGCGGGAACCAATTGAAGCTTTCTTT,CASGREPIEAFF
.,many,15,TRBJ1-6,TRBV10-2,TGCGCCAGCAGTGACTCGAATAACTATAATTCACCCCTCCACTTT,CASSDSNNYNSPLHF
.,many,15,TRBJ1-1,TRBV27,TGTGCCAGCAGCCTCAGACGTATGTCAGGGGCTGAAGCTTTCTTT,CASSLRRMSGAEAFF
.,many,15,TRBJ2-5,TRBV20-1,TGCAGTGCTATCCAATGGACAGAGGGTGAAGAGACCCAGTACTTC,CSAIQWTEGEETQYF
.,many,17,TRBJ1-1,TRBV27,TGTGCCAGCAGTTTATACCCCCCCCCGCAGGGGAACACTGAAGCTTTCTTT,CASSLYPPPQGNTEAFF
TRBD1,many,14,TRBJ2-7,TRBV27,TGTGCCAGCAGTCTCCACAGGGGTATCTACGAGCAGTACTTC,CASSLHRGIYEQYF
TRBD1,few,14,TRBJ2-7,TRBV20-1,TGCAGTGCTAGGAAGACAGGGGGTTTGTACGAGCAGTACTTC,CSARKTGGLYEQYF
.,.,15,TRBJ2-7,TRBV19,TGTGCCAGTAGTTTGGAGCATAGGAGCTCCTACGAGCAGTACTTC,CASSLEHRSSYEQYF
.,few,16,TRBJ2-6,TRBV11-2,TGTGCCAGCAGCTTAACCGCGATGCCCGGGGCCAACGTCCTGACTTTC,CASSLTAMPGANVLTF
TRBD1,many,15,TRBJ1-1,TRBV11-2,TGTGCCAGCAGCTTCAACAGGGGGCGCGATCCTGAAGCTTTCTTT,CASSFNRGRDPEAFF